This TCR beta chain was captured in a study of blood T cells in healthy people across ages. The study's findings and limits: The long-lived group displayed more naive CD4+ cells, plus higher diversity, than the aged donors did.

In germline, CDR1 is SGHTA, CDR2 FQGNSA. This CDR3 comprises 16 residues. A second PCR of roughly 7 to 11 cycles used a sample-barcoded 5' primer and a J-beta primer mix. One entry per CDR3 protein, called by TCRdb with MiXCR from the 5' RACE reads. The table lists hundreds of thousands of distinct CDR3 sequences, about 30% of them singletons, with more than 15% in the top ten. This clonotype showed up just a few times. Antigen unknown. A clone one base away is much larger, so this may be a read error. The chain has TRBV7-2 and TRBJ1-4; D remains ambiguous. Sequenced sample: blood. This TCR derives from a woman older than 75 in good health. CDR3 loop: CASSLVRSATSEKLFF. CDR3 coding DNA: TGTGCCAGCAGTCTAGTAAGGTCTGCAACTAGTGAAAAACTGTTTTTT.